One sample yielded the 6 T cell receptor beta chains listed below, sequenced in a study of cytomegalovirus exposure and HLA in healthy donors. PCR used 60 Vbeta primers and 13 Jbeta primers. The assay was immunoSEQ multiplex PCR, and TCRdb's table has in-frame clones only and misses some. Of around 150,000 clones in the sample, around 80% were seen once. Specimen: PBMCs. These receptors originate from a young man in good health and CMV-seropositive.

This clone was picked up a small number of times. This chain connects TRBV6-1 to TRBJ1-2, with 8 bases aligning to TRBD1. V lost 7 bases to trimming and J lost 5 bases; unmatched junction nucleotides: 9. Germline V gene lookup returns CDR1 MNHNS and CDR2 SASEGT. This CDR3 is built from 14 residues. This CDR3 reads CASNIRGLRYGYTF. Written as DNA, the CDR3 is TGTGCCAGCAACATCAGGGGGCTAAGGTATGGCTACACCTTC.

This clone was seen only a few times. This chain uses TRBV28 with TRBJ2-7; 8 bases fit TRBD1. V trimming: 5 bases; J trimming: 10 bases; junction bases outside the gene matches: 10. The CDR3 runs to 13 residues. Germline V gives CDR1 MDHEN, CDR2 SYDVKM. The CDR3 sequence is CASSVSGTGHQYF. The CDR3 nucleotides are TGTGCCAGCAGTGTGTCCGGGACAGGTCATCAGTACTTC.

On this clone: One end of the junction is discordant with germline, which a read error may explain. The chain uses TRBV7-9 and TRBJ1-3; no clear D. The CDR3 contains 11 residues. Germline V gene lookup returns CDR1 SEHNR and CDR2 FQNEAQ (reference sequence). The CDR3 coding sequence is TGTTCCAGCGACAATGGAAACACCATATATTTT. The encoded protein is CSSDNGNTIYF.

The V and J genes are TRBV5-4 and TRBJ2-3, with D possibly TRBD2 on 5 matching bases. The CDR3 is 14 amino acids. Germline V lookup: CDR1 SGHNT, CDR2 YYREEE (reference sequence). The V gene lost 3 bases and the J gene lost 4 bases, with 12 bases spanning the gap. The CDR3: CASSYQEGADTQYF. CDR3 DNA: TGTGCCAGCAGCTATCAAGAGGGAGCAGATACGCAGTATTTT.

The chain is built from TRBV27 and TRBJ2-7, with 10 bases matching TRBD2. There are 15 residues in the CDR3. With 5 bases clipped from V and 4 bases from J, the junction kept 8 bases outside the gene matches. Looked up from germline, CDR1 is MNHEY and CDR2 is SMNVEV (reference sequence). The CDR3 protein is CASSPRAGGLYEQYF. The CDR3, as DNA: TGTGCCAGCAGTCCCAGAGCGGGAGGGCTGTACGAGCAGTACTTC.

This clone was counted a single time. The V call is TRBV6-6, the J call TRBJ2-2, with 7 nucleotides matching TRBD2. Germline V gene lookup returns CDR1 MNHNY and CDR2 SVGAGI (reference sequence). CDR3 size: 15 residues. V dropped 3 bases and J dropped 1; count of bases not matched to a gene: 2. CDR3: CASSYIAGNTGELFF. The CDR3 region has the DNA TGTGCCAGCAGTTATATAGCGGGGAACACCGGGGAGCTGTTTTTT.